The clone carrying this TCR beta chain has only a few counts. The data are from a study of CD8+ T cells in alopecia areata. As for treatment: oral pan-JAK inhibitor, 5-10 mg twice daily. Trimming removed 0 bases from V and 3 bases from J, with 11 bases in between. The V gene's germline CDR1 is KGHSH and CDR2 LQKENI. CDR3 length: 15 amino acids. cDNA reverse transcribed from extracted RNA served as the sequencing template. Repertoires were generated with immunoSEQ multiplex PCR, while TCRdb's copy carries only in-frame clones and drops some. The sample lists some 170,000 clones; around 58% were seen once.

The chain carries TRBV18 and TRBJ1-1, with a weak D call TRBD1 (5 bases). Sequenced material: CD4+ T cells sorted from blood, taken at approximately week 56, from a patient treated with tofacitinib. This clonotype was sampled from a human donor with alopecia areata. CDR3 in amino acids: CASSPPSTRDTEAFF. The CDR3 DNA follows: TGTGCCAGCTCACCACCGTCAACCAGGGACACTGAAGCTTTCTTT.